This TCR beta chain appears in the sequencing data of a study of blood T cell repertoires in COVID-19. Looking at the study overall: Material from acute and convalescent COVID-19 was sourced from the United States, Italy and Spain.

Germline CDR1 and CDR2: SGHAT and FQNNGV. The CDR3 is 15 residues long. Trimming cost V 0 bases and J 7 bases; bases outside gene matches: 4. Per the original methods: Estimation of nucleated cell counts relied on the amplification of reference gene primers. Profiled with immunoSEQ multiplex PCR; TCRdb holds only in-frame clones, not every one. V and J calls and clone size are those listed in that table; D and trimming were worked out from the DNA. The table includes 250,000 to 300,000 clones, about nine tenths detected once. Recruitment covered under 25 US areas and drew participants whose ages spanned roughly 18 to 89 years. In assigning cohorts, the study relied on participant-reported clinical history.

The sequenced material came from PBMCs or T cells enriched from blood (not recorded which). This receptor was taken from a human donor in a cohort exposed to, infected with or recovered from COVID-19 (not recorded which). The donor label of this sample is uncertain. J is TRBJ1-2 and V is TRBV11-2; 11 positions agree with TRBD1. CDR3 sequence reads: CASSLDRGTGGGYTF. Written as DNA, the CDR3 is TGTGCCAGCAGCTTAGATCGAGGGACAGGGGGTGGCTACACCTTC.